The rows below give T cell receptor beta chains drawn from one sample of a study of chemoradiotherapy in HPV16-positive cancers. Generated by immunoSEQ multiplex PCR, the TCRdb table keeps only in-frame clones and is missing some. The sample shows about 10,000 clones, approximately 70% of them seen only once. The sample was taken from a patient who underwent chemoradiotherapy. These receptors originate from a human donor with HPV-associated anogenital cancer. Each CDR3 is given with its conserved first and last residue. D genes are given only for firm matches. Clone size appears in some rows only: once, few, many, or a class for an expanded clone.

TRBV30	TRBJ2-1	TRBD1	NA	CAWNIYSDRGNEQFF	TGTGCCTGGAACATATACTCTGACAGGGGGAATGAGCAGTTCTTC
TRBV7-7	TRBJ2-5	NA	few	CASSLGRHATETQYF	TGTGCTAGCAGCTTGGGTCGACACGCCACAGAGACCCAGTACTTC
TRBV2	TRBJ2-1	TRBD2	few	CASSLLSGGTYNEQFF	TGTGCCAGCAGTCTACTTAGCGGGGGGACCTACAATGAGCAGTTCTTC
TRBV10-3	TRBJ2-7	NA	NA	CAISEPPYEQYF	TGTGCCATCAGTGAGCCCCCCTACGAGCAGTACTTC
TRBV7-9	TRBJ2-6	NA	NA	CASSPVLGGTSGANVLTF	TGTGCCAGCAGCCCCGTTCTCGGGGGAACCTCTGGGGCCAACGTCCTGACTTTC
TRBV5-1	TRBJ2-5	NA	once	CASSLGVPRWETQYF	TGCGCCAGCAGCTTGGGAGTTCCCCGGTGGGAGACCCAGTACTTC
TRBV5-1	TRBJ1-2	NA	NA	CASSLGQDGYTF	TGCGCCAGCAGCTTGGGGCAGGACGGCTACACCTTC
TRBV12-5	TRBJ2-7	NA	NA	CASGFDGYEQYF	TGTGCTAGTGGGTTCGACGGCTACGAGCAGTACTTC
TRBV30	TRBJ1-2	NA	once	CAWSVFYGYTF	TGTGCCTGGAGTGTATTCTATGGCTACACCTTC
TRBV9	TRBJ2-7	NA	NA	CASSVALGESYEQYF	TGTGCCAGCAGCGTCGCTTTGGGGGAATCCTACGAGCAGTACTTC
TRBV7-9	TRBJ1-2	NA	NA	CASSLVGGYGYTF	TGTGCCAGCAGCTTAGTAGGGGGATATGGCTACACCTTC
TRBV7-8	TRBJ2-3	TRBD2	NA	CASSLVGSGGLDTQYF	TGTGCCAGCAGCTTAGTAGGTAGCGGGGGGCTGGATACGCAGTATTTT
TRBV15	TRBJ2-2	NA	once	CATSTTYRDTGELFF	TGTGCCACCAGCACAACTTACAGGGACACCGGGGAGCTGTTTTTT
TRBV4-1	TRBJ2-1	TRBD2	NA	CASSQDGRGGGNEQFF	TGCGCCAGCAGCCAAGACGGGCGGGGGGGCGGCAATGAGCAGTTCTTC
TRBV5-1	TRBJ1-2	NA	NA	CASSTGGNYGYTF	TGCGCCAGCAGCACGGGGGGGAACTATGGCTACACCTTC
TRBV6-1	TRBJ1-3	NA	NA	CASSDLAGNTIYF	TGTGCCAGCAGTGATTTGGCTGGAAACACCATATATTTT
TRBV6-1	TRBJ1-3	NA	NA	CASREGYGNTIYF	TGTGCCAGCAGGGAGGGGTACGGAAACACCATATATTTT
TRBV2	TRBJ2-7	NA	NA	CASSGTYEQYF	TGTGCCAGCAGTGGAACCTACGAGCAGTACTTC
TRBV5-6	TRBJ2-5	TRBD1	NA	CASILTGQETQYF	TGTGCCAGCATCCTGACAGGGCAAGAGACCCAGTACTTC
TRBV15	TRBJ1-3	NA	NA	CATRLGGVGNTIYF	TGTGCCACTAGGTTGGGGGGCGTCGGAAACACCATATATTTT
TRBV29-1	TRBJ2-2	NA	NA	CSGTESGELFF	TGCAGCGGTACAGAATCCGGGGAGCTGTTTTTT
TRBV19	TRBJ2-5	NA	NA	CASSKGGGETQYF	TGTGCCAGTAGTAAGGGGGGTGGAGAGACCCAGTACTTC
TRBV6-5	TRBJ1-1	NA	NA	CASSPQGAITEAFF	TGTGCCAGCAGTCCTCAGGGCGCGATCACTGAAGCTTTCTTT
TRBV5-1	TRBJ2-7	TRBD1	NA	CASSAGQGAWSEQYF	TGCGCCAGCAGCGCCGGACAGGGTGCGTGGAGCGAGCAGTACTTC
TRBV28	TRBJ2-5	NA	NA	CASTPQRGPQYF	TGTGCCAGCACCCCTCAGAGGGGACCCCAGTACTTC
TRBV30	TRBJ2-3	NA	few	CAWRVWDTQYF	TGTGCCTGGAGGGTTTGGGATACGCAGTATTTT
TRBV19	TRBJ2-7	TRBD1	medium-sized	CASSRDSSTPGQYF	TGTGCCAGTAGCAGGGACAGCTCTACTCCGGGGCAGTACTTC
TRBV7-9	TRBJ1-5	NA	NA	CASSSDNQPQHF	TGTGCCAGCAGCTCAGACAATCAGCCCCAGCATTTT
TRBV7-6	TRBJ2-1	NA	NA	CASSLEPEGTKQFF	TGTGCCAGCAGCTTAGAGCCGGAAGGGACCAAGCAGTTCTTC
TRBV13	TRBJ2-4	TRBD1	NA	CASSPIRDRGPGDIQYF	TGTGCCAGCAGCCCTATTCGGGACAGGGGGCCGGGAGACATTCAGTACTTC
TRBV11-3	TRBJ2-6	NA	NA	CASSLFWSGANVLTF	TGTGCCAGCAGCTTGTTTTGGTCTGGGGCCAACGTCCTGACTTTC
TRBV2	TRBJ2-5	NA	once	CASSSQETQYF	TGTGCCAGCAGTAGCCAAGAGACCCAGTACTTC
TRBV6-5	TRBJ2-1	NA	NA	CASSSERNEQFF	TGTGCCAGCAGTTCAGAGCGCAATGAGCAGTTCTTC
TRBV5-5	TRBJ1-2	TRBD1	NA	CASSWGTGKNYGYTF	TGTGCCAGCAGCTGGGGGACAGGGAAAAACTATGGCTACACCTTC
TRBV18	TRBJ2-1	NA	NA	CASSRDRDNEQFF	TGTGCCAGCTCACGGGATAGGGACAATGAGCAGTTCTTC
TRBV18	TRBJ1-4	NA	few	CASSSSPDVENEKLFF	TGTGCCAGCTCATCAAGTCCGGACGTCGAGAATGAAAAACTGTTTTTT
TRBV9	TRBJ1-3	NA	NA	CASSPQSGSGNTIYF	TGTGCCAGCAGCCCCCAGTCAGGCTCTGGAAACACCATATATTTT
TRBV11-2	TRBJ2-3	TRBD2	NA	CASSLKGSGGAKDTQYF	TGTGCCAGCAGCCTAAAGGGTAGCGGGGGGGCGAAAGATACGCAGTATTTT
TRBV10-1	TRBJ2-7	NA	few	CASSKDSFTYEQYF	TGCGCCAGCAGCAAAGACTCGTTCACCTACGAGCAGTACTTC
TRBV19	TRBJ1-1	NA	NA	CATRGLRVPEAFF	TGTGCCACAAGAGGCCTCCGTGTACCTGAAGCTTTCTTT
TRBV5-1	TRBJ2-5	TRBD1	NA	CASSPGQGETQYF	TGCGCCAGCAGCCCGGGACAGGGGGAGACCCAGTACTTC
TRBV7-9	TRBJ1-4	NA	NA	CASSLARGESEKLFF	TGTGCCAGCAGCTTAGCGCGGGGGGAGAGCGAAAAACTGTTTTTT
TRBV11-2	TRBJ1-4	NA	NA	CASSWQGGEKLFF	TGTGCCAGCAGCTGGCAGGGCGGTGAAAAACTGTTTTTT
TRBV20-1	TRBJ1-1	NA	NA	CSATGNTEAFF	TGCAGTGCTACTGGGAACACTGAAGCTTTCTTT
TRBV5-4	TRBJ2-1	NA	NA	CASSLWGGPNEQFF	TGTGCCAGCAGCTTGTGGGGGGGGCCCAATGAGCAGTTCTTC